The TCR beta chain under discussion was sequenced for a study of metastatic and nonmetastatic thyroid tumors. Trimming cost V 4 bases and J 12 bases, with 6 bases left between them. This CDR3 region has 9 residues. This clone was found a few times. TCRdb re-called the PCR reads through MiXCR. The profile shows roughly 34,000 clones, around a third of them singletons. All patients were untreated before thyroid surgery. This chain uses TRBV12-3 or TRBV12-4 with TRBJ1-2, with D maybe TRBD1 (5 bases). Sequencing was done on a sample of tumor tissue. The sequence derives from a female donor with papillary thyroid cancer or a benign thyroid nodule (not recorded which). Some clones in this sample may be carry-over from other donors' samples. CDR3 protein: CASSSGDTF. CDR3 DNA: TGTGCCAGCAGTTCGGGGGACACCTTC.